This TCR beta chain was documented in a study of blood T cells in healthy people across ages. No fewer than 7 million PBMCs went into each sample. The authors ran a second PCR of about 6 to 12 cycles using a sample-barcoded 5' primer and a J-beta primer mix. Each cDNA molecule was tagged by a template-switch adaptor that had 12 random nucleotides. From the 5' RACE reads, TCRdb called clonotypes with MiXCR, one entry per CDR3 protein. The sample consists of some 1,500,000 distinct CDR3 sequences, about 42% of them appearing once. In germline, CDR1 is MNHEY, CDR2 SVGAGI. Germline trimming cut 5 bases from V and 4 bases from J; bases unmatched to any gene: 7. CDR3 length: 14 residues. Concerning this clonotype: Its specificity is unknown.

Study-wide points: Donors of long life had a larger count of naive CD4+ cells and greater diversity than aged donors. PBMC samples, being unsorted, prevented any conclusive comparison of naive and antigen-experienced cells.

The receptor comes from a woman aged 18-29 years in good health. This chain joins TRBV6-5 and TRBJ2-7; 8 nucleotides agree with TRBD1. The specimen was blood. In DNA form, the CDR3 reads TGTGCCAGCAGTGAATCGACAGGGGCGTACGAGCAGTACTTC. Its protein is CASSESTGAYEQYF.